The following is a TCR beta chain sequence with its context. This record comes from a study of blood T cell repertoires in COVID-19. Per the original data handling: Counts of nucleated cells, estimated from reference gene primer amplification, were obtained. Sequencing was performed with immunoSEQ multiplex PCR; in TCRdb, only in-frame clones are kept and a portion is missing. V, J and clone size are taken as reported in that table, and D and trimming were inferred from the DNA itself. The sample includes around 100,000 clones, 75% to 85% of them seen just once. The sample taken for sequencing was peripheral blood. This TCR was sampled from a man older than 75 with COVID-19, enrolled during active disease.

The CDR3 sequence is CASSLEGSKGEKLFF. CDR3 nucleotide sequence: TGTGCCAGCAGCTTAGAGGGTTCGAAAGGTGAAAAACTGTTTTTT. The chain carries TRBV5-5 and TRBJ1-4; unclear D gene. The CDR3 totals 15 residues. The V end lost 2 bases, the J end lost 7 bases, and 15 bases lay between the germline ends. The V gene's germline CDR1 is SGHKS and CDR2 YYEKEE (reference sequence). The full variable domain, completed using reference TRBV5-5 and TRBJ1-4, is DAGVTQSPTHLIKTRGQQVTLRCSPISGHKSVSWYQQVLGQGPQFIFQYYEKEERGRGNFPDRFSARQFPNYSSELNVNALLLGDSALYLCASSLEGSKGEKLFFGSGTQLSVL.